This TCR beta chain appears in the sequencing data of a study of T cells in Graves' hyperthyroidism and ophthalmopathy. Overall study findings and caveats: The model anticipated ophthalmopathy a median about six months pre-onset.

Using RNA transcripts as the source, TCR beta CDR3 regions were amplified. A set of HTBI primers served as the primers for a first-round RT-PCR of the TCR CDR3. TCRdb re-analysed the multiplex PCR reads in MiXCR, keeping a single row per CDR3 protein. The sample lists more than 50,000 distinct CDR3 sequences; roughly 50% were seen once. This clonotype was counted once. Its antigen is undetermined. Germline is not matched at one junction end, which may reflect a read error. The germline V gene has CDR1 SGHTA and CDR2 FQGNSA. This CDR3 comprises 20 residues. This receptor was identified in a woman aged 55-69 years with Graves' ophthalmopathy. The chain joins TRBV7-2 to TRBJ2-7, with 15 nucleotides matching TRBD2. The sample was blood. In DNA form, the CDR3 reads TGCGCCAGCAGCTTAGAAGGGACTAGCGGGGGGCCGCTGAAATCCTACGAGCAGTACTTC. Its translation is CASSLEGTSGGPLKSYEQYF. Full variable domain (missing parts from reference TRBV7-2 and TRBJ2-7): GAGVSQSPSNKVTEKGKDVELRCDPISGHTALYWYRQSLGQGLEFLIYFQGNSAPDKSGLPSDRFSAERTGGSVSTLTIQRTQQEDSAVYLCASSLEGTSGGPLKSYEQYFGPGTRLTVT.